This passage covers 10 T cell receptor beta chains from one sample sequenced in a study of T cell responses to AZD1222 COVID-19 vaccine. TCRdb's table, derived via immunoSEQ multiplex PCR, lists solely in-frame clones and lacks some. The sample contains some 140,000 clones, about 92% of which appear only once. The sequencing used peripheral blood, collected on day 0 of AZD1222 vaccination. These receptors were taken from an adult in good health.

The rearrangement uses TRBV12-3 or TRBV12-4 and TRBJ1-6, with D perhaps TRBD1 (5 bases). V was trimmed by 3 bases and J by 9 bases, leaving 9 bases between them. This CDR3 is built from 13 residues. The CDR3 loop is CASSLGRASPLHF. The DNA for the CDR3 is TGTGCCAGCAGTTTGGGCAGGGCTTCACCCCTCCACTTT.

The chain is built from TRBV2 and TRBJ2-7; perhaps TRBD1 as D (5 bases). CDR3 length equals 14 residues. CDR1 SNHLY and CDR2 FYNNEI come from the germline V gene. The V end lost 7 bases, the J end lost 3 bases, and 16 bases lay between the germline ends. DNA for the CDR3: TGTGCCAGCAAGGATGATGGGGCTAACTACGAGCAGTACTTC. It translates to CASKDDGANYEQYF.

The chain has TRBV6-2 or TRBV6-3 and TRBJ2-3; D not resolved. Germline CDR1 reads MNHEY; CDR2 reads SVGEGT. The CDR3 runs to 14 residues. V shed 0 bases and J shed 2 bases, with 6 bases lying between them. The CDR3 bases are TGTGCCAGCAGTTACTCTCGATTCACAGATACGCAGTATTTT. Encoded protein: CASSYSRFTDTQYF.

This clone was seen a single time. The chain joins TRBV5-1 to TRBJ2-7; D gene ambiguous. The CDR3 extends over 17 amino acids. V dropped 0 bases and J dropped 0 bases, with 16 bases sitting between them. CDR1 SGHRS and CDR2 YFSETQ come from the germline V gene. The CDR3 sequence is CASSLESNTILSYEQYF. The DNA for the CDR3 is TGCGCCAGCAGCTTGGAGAGTAACACTATCCTCTCCTACGAGCAGTACTTC.

The chain couples TRBV4-2 to TRBJ2-5; 16 nucleotides agree with TRBD2. CDR3 length: 18 amino acids. CDR1 LGHNA and CDR2 YNFKEQ come from the germline V gene. V lost 2 bases and J lost 5; bases outside the gene matches: 8. CDR3 loop: CASSQNPGLAGGVETQYF. The CDR3 region has the DNA TGTGCCAGCAGCCAAAACCCGGGACTAGCGGGGGGGGTGGAGACCCAGTACTTC.

The genes are TRBV24-1 and TRBJ1-1; TRBD1 aligns across 10 bases. V lost 7 bases and J lost 7; bases outside the gene matches: 2. The CDR3 sequence is 12 residues long. Germline values: CDR1 KGHDR, CDR2 SFDVKD. The CDR3 DNA follows: TGTGCCACCAGAGACAGGGGGCTTGAAGCTTTCTTT. Amino acids: CATRDRGLEAFF.

V and J are TRBV4-2 and TRBJ1-2, with 7 bases lining up with TRBD1. CDR3 length equals 15 residues. Germline V gives CDR1 LGHNA, CDR2 YNFKEQ. V lost 0 bases and J lost 7; bases outside the gene matches: 8. This CDR3 reads CASSQEVTGIGGYTF. The CDR3 nucleotides are TGTGCCAGCAGCCAAGAGGTGACAGGGATCGGTGGCTACACCTTC.

The chain links TRBV5-6 to TRBJ1-2; 7 bases agree with TRBD1. Germline V gene sequence: CDR1 SGHDT, CDR2 YYEEEE. V gave up 5 bases and J gave up 4 bases; unmatched junction bases: 5. The CDR3 extends over 13 amino acids. CDR3 residues: CASRQDRVYGYTF. The CDR3 DNA is TGTGCCAGCAGACAAGACAGGGTCTATGGCTACACCTTC.

This clone has only a few counts. The chain employs TRBV27 and TRBJ1-4; a possible D gene is TRBD1 (6 bases). The CDR3 has 14 residues. V lost 6 bases, J lost 7 bases, and 15 bases lay in between. CDR1 and CDR2 (germline): MNHEY, SMNVEV (reference sequence). CDR3 bases: TGTGCCAGCAGACCTACAGGGATTATTGAAAAACTGTTTTTT. Its protein product is CASRPTGIIEKLFF.

This chain uses TRBV3-1 (or the pseudogene TRBV3-2) with TRBJ1-5; 8 nucleotides match TRBD1. The CDR3 has 13 amino acids. The germline gives CDR1 LGHDT, CDR2 YNNKEL (reference sequence). Trimming cost V 4 bases and J 6 bases; bases outside gene matches: 2. DNA for the CDR3: TGTGCCAGCAGCCCGACAGGGGTTCAGCCCCAGCATTTT. Amino acids: CASSPTGVQPQHF.